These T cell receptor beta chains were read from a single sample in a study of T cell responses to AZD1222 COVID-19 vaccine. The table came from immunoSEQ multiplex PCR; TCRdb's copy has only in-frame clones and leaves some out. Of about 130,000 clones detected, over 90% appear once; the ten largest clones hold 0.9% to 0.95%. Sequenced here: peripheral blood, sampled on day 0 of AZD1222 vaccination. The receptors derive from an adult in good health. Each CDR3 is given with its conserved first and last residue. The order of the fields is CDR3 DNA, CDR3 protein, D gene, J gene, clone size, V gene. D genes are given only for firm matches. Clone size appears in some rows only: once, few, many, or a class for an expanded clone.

TGCGCCAGAAATCAGGGGACGGGGACAGAGACCCAGTACTTC,CARNQGTGTETQYF,NA,TRBJ2-5,NA,TRBV23-1
TGCGCCAGCACCCCCTACGCGGGAACAGATACGCAGTATTTT,CASTPYAGTDTQYF,NA,TRBJ2-3,NA,TRBV5-1
TGTGCCAGCAGTTATAGCGCCGGGGTTGAAAAACTGTTTTTT,CASSYSAGVEKLFF,NA,TRBJ1-4,NA,TRBV6-5
TGTGCCAGTAGTATAATTTGGACAGGGGGCAACGATGGCTACACCTTC,CASSIIWTGGNDGYTF,TRBD1,TRBJ1-2,NA,TRBV19
TGTGCCAGCAGTTTATCCGCCGGGACGACTAATGAAAAACTGTTTTTT,CASSLSAGTTNEKLFF,NA,TRBJ1-4,NA,TRBV6-5
TGTGCCACCGGGGGGGCTAGCGGTATCACAGATACGCAGTATTTT,CATGGASGITDTQYF,TRBD2,TRBJ2-3,NA,TRBV10-3
TGCGCCAGCAGCCAACTGGGGTTGGGGAATCAGCCCCAGCATTTT,CASSQLGLGNQPQHF,NA,TRBJ1-5,once,TRBV4-1
TGCGCCAGCAGTTTCCCCAGGGGGCCCATCACCGGGGAGCTGTTTTTT,CASSFPRGPITGELFF,TRBD1,TRBJ2-2,NA,TRBV5-1
TGTGCCAGCAGCCCCCCAGGAGCGGGGGCAAATGAGCAGTTCTTC,CASSPPGAGANEQFF,TRBD2,TRBJ2-1,NA,TRBV11-2
TGTGCCAGCAGCTCCCGGGGTACAGGGGCCGAGCAGTACTTC,CASSSRGTGAEQYF,TRBD1,TRBJ2-7,NA,TRBV7-8
TGTGCCAGCACCCTGACAGGGGTGGTAGTAGGTGGCTACACCTTC,CASTLTGVVVGGYTF,TRBD1,TRBJ1-2,NA,TRBV5-8
TGCAGCGTGTCGGACAGACCGGGGGGTGAAGCTTTCTTT,CSVSDRPGGEAFF,NA,TRBJ1-1,NA,TRBV29-1
TGTGCCAGCAGCTTAAGCAGGGGTAGGAATCAGCCCCAGCATTTT,CASSLSRGRNQPQHF,NA,TRBJ1-5,NA,TRBV7-6
TGTGCCAGCAGCTACGGTAGCGAGCAGTACTTC,CASSYGSEQYF,NA,TRBJ2-7,NA,TRBV7-6
TGCAGCGCTGTTGGGAACACTGAAGCTTTCTTT,CSAVGNTEAFF,NA,TRBJ1-1,NA,TRBV29-1
TGCAGCGGACTAGCGGCCTACAATGAGCAGTTCTTC,CSGLAAYNEQFF,TRBD2,TRBJ2-1,NA,TRBV29-1
TGTGCCAGCAGCCAAGAGAGGGCCAGCTCCTACGAGCAGTACTTC,CASSQERASSYEQYF,NA,TRBJ2-7,NA,TRBV4-2
TGTGCCAGCAGCTTAGTGGGCCACCACTCTGGGGCCAACGTCCTGACTTTC,CASSLVGHHSGANVLTF,NA,TRBJ2-6,NA,TRBV7-3
TGTGCCAGCTCACACCGGACAGGGACGAACACCGGGGAGCTGTTTTTT,CASSHRTGTNTGELFF,TRBD1,TRBJ2-2,NA,TRBV18
TGTGCCAGCAGCTTAGGTGAGGGACAGGGTAGCGCCTATAATTCACCCCTCCACTTT,CASSLGEGQGSAYNSPLHF,TRBD1,TRBJ1-6,NA,TRBV11-2
TGTGCCAGCAGCTCGGACAGTTACACTGAAGCTTTCTTT,CASSSDSYTEAFF,NA,TRBJ1-1,once,TRBV7-8
TGCGCCAGCAGTGACAGTTACAATGAGCAGTTCTTC,CASSDSYNEQFF,NA,TRBJ2-1,NA,TRBV10-1
TGTGCCAGCAGCTTAGTTACGGACACTGAAGCTTTCTTT,CASSLVTDTEAFF,NA,TRBJ1-1,NA,TRBV7-8
TGTGCCAGCGCTAAACAGGGTCGTGGGGCTGAAGCTTTCTTT,CASAKQGRGAEAFF,NA,TRBJ1-1,NA,TRBV2
TGTGCCAGCAGTGCCTTCTCTGGAAACACCATATATTTT,CASSAFSGNTIYF,NA,TRBJ1-3,NA,TRBV25-1
TGTGCCAGCAGCCCTTATAGGGACAGCCCTTCGCCAGAAGGCTACACCTTC,CASSPYRDSPSPEGYTF,TRBD1,TRBJ1-2,NA,TRBV3-1/TRBV3-2
TGTGCCAGCAGCCAACACCCTGGTTTCCAAGAGACCCAGTACTTC,CASSQHPGFQETQYF,NA,TRBJ2-5,NA,TRBV4-2
TGTGCTAGCAGCTCCGGGACTAGCTCAGATACGCAGTATTTT,CASSSGTSSDTQYF,TRBD2,TRBJ2-3,NA,TRBV7-7
TGCGCCAGCACCTCAGGTGCCGGATACGAGCAGTACTTC,CASTSGAGYEQYF,NA,TRBJ2-7,NA,TRBV5-1
TGTGCCAGCAGTTTAACAGGGGAGACTGAAGCTTTCTTT,CASSLTGETEAFF,TRBD1,TRBJ1-1,few,TRBV27
TGTGCCAGCAGAAGTACAGTGAACACTGAAGCTTTCTTT,CASRSTVNTEAFF,NA,TRBJ1-1,NA,TRBV5-4
TGTGCCAGCAGCCCGCCGGGACAATCCTATGGCTACACCTTC,CASSPPGQSYGYTF,NA,TRBJ1-2,NA,TRBV5-6
TGTGCCATCAGCGCGGGCCAAGAGACCCAGTACTTC,CAISAGQETQYF,NA,TRBJ2-5,NA,TRBV10-3
TGCGCCAGCAGCTTTAAAGCGCACGACAGGGCGAACACTGAAGCTTTCTTT,CASSFKAHDRANTEAFF,TRBD1,TRBJ1-1,NA,TRBV5-1
TGTGCCAGCAGCTTAGCTGGTTGGAGGGGCGAAACTAACTATGGCTACACCTTC,CASSLAGWRGETNYGYTF,NA,TRBJ1-2,NA,TRBV7-2
TGTGCCAGCACCATAGGCGGATATAATTCACCCCTCCACTTT,CASTIGGYNSPLHF,NA,TRBJ1-6,NA,TRBV5-4
TGTGCCAGCCGGGCAGAACTCTCAGATACGCAGTATTTT,CASRAELSDTQYF,NA,TRBJ2-3,NA,TRBV12-3/TRBV12-4
TGTGCCAGCAGCGTATCAGGGGGACACCGGGCTAACTATGGCTACACCTTC,CASSVSGGHRANYGYTF,TRBD1,TRBJ1-2,NA,TRBV9